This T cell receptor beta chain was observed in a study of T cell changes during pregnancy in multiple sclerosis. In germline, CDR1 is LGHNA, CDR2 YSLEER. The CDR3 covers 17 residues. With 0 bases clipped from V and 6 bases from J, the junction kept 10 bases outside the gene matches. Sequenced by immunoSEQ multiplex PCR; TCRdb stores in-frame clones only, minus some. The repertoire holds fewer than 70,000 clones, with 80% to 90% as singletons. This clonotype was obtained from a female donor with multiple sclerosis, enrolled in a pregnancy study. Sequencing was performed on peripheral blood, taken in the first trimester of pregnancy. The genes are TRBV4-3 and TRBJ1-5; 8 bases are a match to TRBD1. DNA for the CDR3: TGCGCCAGCAGCCAAGATTGGAAACAGGGGGTAGGTCAGCCCCAGCATTTT. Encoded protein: CASSQDWKQGVGQPQHF.